This T cell receptor beta chain was captured by sequencing in a study of T-cell memory formation after mild COVID-19. Germline V lookup: CDR1 ENHRY, CDR2 SYGVKD. The CDR3 is made up of 15 amino acids. Between the trimmed V and J ends, which lost 0 bases and 0 bases, there was a span of 8 bases. A single record per CDR3 protein comes from TCRdb applying MiXCR to the 5' RACE reads. The sample holds under 150,000 distinct CDR3 sequences, approximately 22% seen once. To note about this clonotype: Its specificity is not known.

Broader study findings: Contracting CD8+ clones were enriched in EMRA, CD4+ mainly in CM and EM.

Source material: PBMCs or a T cell subset sorted from them (not recorded which). This clonotype was obtained from a man between 18 and 35 years old who had mild COVID-19 (a few samples of this study predate the infection). Cell type and time point are not known. This chain connects TRBV10-3 to TRBJ2-5; TRBD2 is a possible D gene (5 bases). The CDR3 spells CAISESEGYQETQYF. DNA for the CDR3: TGTGCCATCAGTGAGTCTGAGGGTTACCAAGAGACCCAGTACTTC.